This T cell receptor (beta chain) was sequenced in a study of T cells in Graves' hyperthyroidism and ophthalmopathy. About the study: Once the initial diagnosis was made, peripheral blood was obtained before any treatment. Study-level findings and limits: Among thyroid clonotypes expanded above 0.001, most also appeared in blood.

Amplified TCR beta CDR3 regions derived from RNA transcripts. With the HTBI primer set, the TCR CDR3 went through a first round of RT-PCR. MiXCR, run by TCRdb on the multiplex PCR reads, gives a single entry per CDR3 protein. The sample includes around 600,000 distinct CDR3 sequences, about 16% of them seen just once. This clonotype was detected ten times or more. Its target is not known. The diagnostic basis comprised clinical symptoms, serum thyroxine and TRAb, thyroid ultrasound and orbital computed tomography. Source material for PBMCs was more than 7.5 ml fresh peripheral blood. The sample was blood. The receptor comes from a woman aged 40 to 50 with Graves' ophthalmopathy.

The CDR3 nucleotides read TGTGCCACCAAGGGGGGCAATGAGCAGTTCTTC. Its translation: CATKGGNEQFF. The chain recombines TRBV2 with TRBJ2-1; D may be TRBD1 or TRBD2 (6 bases each). The CDR3 totals 11 residues. V shed 10 bases and J shed 6 bases, with 10 bases lying between them. CDR1 is SNHLY and CDR2 is FYNNEI in the germline V gene.